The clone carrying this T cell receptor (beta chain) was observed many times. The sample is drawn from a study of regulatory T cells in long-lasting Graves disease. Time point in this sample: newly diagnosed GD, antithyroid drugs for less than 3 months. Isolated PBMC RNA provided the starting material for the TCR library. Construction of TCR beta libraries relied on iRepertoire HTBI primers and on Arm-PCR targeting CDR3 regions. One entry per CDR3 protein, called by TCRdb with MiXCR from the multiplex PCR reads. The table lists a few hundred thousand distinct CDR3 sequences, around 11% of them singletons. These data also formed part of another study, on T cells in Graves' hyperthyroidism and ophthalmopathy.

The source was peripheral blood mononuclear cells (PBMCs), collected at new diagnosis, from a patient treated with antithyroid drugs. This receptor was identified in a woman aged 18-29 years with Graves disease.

CDR3 nucleotides: TGTGCCAGCAGTCCAGTCCGGGAGACAGGTGAAAAACTGTTTTTT. As protein: CASSPVRETGEKLFF. V usage is TRBV28 and J usage is TRBJ1-4; the D gene is possibly TRBD1 (6 bases). Germline CDR1 is MDHEN and CDR2 is SYDVKM. Trimming removed 5 bases from V and 7 bases from J, with 17 bases in between. The CDR3 sequence is 15 residues long.